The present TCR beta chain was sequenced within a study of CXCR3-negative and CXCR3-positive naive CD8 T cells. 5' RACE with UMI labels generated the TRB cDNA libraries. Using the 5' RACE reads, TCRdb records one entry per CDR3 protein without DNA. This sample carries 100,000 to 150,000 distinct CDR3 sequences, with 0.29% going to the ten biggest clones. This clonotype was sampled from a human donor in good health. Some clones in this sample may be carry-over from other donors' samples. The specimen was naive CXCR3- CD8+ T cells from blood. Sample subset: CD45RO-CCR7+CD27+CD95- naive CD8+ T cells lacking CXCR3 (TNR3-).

The CDR3 sequence: CASRGTYTDTQYF. The J gene is TRBJ2-3, the V gene TRBV19; with no DNA, the TCRdb D assignment of TRBD1 cannot be verified. This CDR3 spans 13 amino acids. The germline V gene has CDR1 LNHDA and CDR2 SQIVND (reference sequence). The full variable domain, in which reference TRBV19 and TRBJ2-3 provide the parts outside the CDR3, is DGGITQSPKYLFRKEGQNVTLSCEQNLNHDAMYWYRQDPGQGLRLIYYSQIVNDFQKGDIAEGYSVSREKKESFPLTVTSAQKNPTAFYLCASRGTYTDTQYFGPGTRLTVL.